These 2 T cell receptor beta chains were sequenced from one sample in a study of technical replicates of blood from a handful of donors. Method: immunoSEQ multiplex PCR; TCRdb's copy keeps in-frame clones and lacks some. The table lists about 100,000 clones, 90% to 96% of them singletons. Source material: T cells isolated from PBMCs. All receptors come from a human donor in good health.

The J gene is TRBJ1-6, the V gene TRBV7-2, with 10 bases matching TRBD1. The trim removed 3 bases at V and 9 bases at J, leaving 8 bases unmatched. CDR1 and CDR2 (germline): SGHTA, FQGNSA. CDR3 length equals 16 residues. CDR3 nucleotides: TGTGCCAGCAGCTTTATCGGGACAGGGGACAGTTCACCCCTCCACTTT. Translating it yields CASSFIGTGDSSPLHF.

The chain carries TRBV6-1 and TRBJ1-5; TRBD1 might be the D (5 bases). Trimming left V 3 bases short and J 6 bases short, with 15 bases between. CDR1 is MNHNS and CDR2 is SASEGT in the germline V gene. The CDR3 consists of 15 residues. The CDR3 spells CASSDPGPSGQPQHF. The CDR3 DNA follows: TGTGCCAGCAGTGACCCAGGGCCATCGGGTCAGCCCCAGCATTTT.